This T cell receptor beta chain was sequenced for a study of shared clonotypes between healthy human individuals. Study-wide points: Among the subsets, naive ones generally showed larger estimated richness than memory ones.

The DNA input per sorted-subset replicate PCR was roughly 210 ng, corresponding to some 33,000 T cell genomes. TCRdb's copy holds only in-frame clones and misses some; the assay was immunoSEQ multiplex PCR. The sample lists roughly 1 million clones; 75% to 80% were seen once. The table lists this clone with a few counts. Its target is unknown. The sample taken for sequencing was memory CD4+ T cells from PBMCs. Subset in this sample: CD45RA-negative fraction. The TCR was taken from a man younger than 30 in good health. Some clones in this sample may be carry-over from other donors' samples.

The CDR3 DNA follows: TGCGCCAGCAGCTTCTTTCCTAGCGGGGGACAAGAGACCCAGTACTTC. This encodes CASSFFPSGGQETQYF. The chain employs TRBV5-1 and TRBJ2-5; 10 bases are shared with TRBD2. Germline assignment: CDR1 SGHRS and CDR2 YFSETQ. CDR3 length: 16 amino acids. The V and J ends lost 2 bases and 2 bases, in that order; junction bases with no gene match: 6.